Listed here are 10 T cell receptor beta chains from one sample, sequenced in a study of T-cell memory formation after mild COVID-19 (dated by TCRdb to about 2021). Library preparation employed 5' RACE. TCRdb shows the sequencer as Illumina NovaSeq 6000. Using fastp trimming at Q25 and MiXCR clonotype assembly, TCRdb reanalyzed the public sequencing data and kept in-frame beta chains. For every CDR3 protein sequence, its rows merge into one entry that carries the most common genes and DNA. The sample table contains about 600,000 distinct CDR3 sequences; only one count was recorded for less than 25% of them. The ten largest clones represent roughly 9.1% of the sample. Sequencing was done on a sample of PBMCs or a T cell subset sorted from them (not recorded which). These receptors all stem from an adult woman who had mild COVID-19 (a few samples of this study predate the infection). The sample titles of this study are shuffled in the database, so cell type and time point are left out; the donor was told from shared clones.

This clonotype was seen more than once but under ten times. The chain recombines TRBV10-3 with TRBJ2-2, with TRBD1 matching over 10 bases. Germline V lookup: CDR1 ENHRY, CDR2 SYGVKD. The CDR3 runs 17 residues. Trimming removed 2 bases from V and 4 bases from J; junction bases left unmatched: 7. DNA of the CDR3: TGTGCCATCAGTGAGCCGGAGACAGGGGGCGGCACCGGGGAGCTGTTTTTT. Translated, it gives CAISEPETGGGTGELFF.

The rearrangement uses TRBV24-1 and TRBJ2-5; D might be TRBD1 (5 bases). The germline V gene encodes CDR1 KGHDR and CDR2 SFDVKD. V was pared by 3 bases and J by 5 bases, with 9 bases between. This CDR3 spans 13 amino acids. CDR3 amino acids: CATSDPPGETQYF. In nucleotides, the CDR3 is TGTGCCACCAGTGATCCCCCAGGGGAGACCCAGTACTTC.

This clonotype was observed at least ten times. The CDR3 DNA follows: TGTGCCAGCAGTCCCCGGGTCCTGTTCATGAACACTGAAGCTTTCTTT. This gives the protein CASSPRVLFMNTEAFF. V gene TRBV27 combines with J gene TRBJ1-1; no definite D call. Germline V CDR1 and CDR2: MNHEY, SMNVEV (reference sequence). V lost 5 bases and J 0 bases, leaving 16 bases between the germline ends. The CDR3 loop spans 16 amino acids.

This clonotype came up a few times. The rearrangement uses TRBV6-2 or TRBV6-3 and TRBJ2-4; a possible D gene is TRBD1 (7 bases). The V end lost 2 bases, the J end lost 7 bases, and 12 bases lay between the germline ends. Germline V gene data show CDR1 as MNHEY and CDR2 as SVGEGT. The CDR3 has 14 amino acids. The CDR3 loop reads CASSYKAGGNIQYF. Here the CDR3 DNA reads TGTGCCAGCAGTTACAAAGCAGGGGGGAACATTCAGTACTTC.

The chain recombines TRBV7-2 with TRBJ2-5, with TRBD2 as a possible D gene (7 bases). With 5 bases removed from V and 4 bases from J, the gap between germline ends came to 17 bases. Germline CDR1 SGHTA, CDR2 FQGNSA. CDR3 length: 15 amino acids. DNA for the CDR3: TGTGCCAGCAGCCCACAAAGGAGGGGGGGAGAGACCCAGTACTTC. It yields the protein CASSPQRRGGETQYF.

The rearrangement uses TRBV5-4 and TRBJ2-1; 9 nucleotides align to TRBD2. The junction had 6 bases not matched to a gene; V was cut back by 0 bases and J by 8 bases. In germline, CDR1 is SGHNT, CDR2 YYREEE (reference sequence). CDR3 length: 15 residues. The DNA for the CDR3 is TGTGCCAGCAGCTTGGTGCGGGGGGGCCAGGATGAGCAGTTCTTC. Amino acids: CASSLVRGGQDEQFF.

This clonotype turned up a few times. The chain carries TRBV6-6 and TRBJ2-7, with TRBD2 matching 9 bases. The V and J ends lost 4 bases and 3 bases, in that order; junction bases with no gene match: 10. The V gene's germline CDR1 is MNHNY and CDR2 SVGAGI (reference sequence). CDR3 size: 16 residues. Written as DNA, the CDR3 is TGTGCCAGCAGTTGGGGGGAGAGTAGCGGGAGCTACGAGCAGTACTTC. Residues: CASSWGESSGSYEQYF.

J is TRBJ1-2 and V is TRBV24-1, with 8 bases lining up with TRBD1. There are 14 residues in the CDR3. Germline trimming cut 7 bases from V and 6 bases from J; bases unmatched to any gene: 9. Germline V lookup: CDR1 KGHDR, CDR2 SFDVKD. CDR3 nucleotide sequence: TGTGCCACCAGCGCGACTGACAGGGGAAATGGCTACACCTTC. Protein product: CATSATDRGNGYTF.

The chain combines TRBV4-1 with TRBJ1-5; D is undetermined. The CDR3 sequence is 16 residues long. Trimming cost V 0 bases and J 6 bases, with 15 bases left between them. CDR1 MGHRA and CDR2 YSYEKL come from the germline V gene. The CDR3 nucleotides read TGCGCCAGCAGCCAAGAAGGGTCTATCGGTAGTCAGCCCCAGCATTTT. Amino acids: CASSQEGSIGSQPQHF.

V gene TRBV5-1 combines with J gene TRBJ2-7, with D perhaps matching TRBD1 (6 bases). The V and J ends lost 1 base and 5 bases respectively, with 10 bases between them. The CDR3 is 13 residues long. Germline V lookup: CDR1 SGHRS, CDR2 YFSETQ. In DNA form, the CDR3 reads TGCGCCAGCAGCTTGTGGGGGCCCGACGAGCAGTACTTC. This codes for CASSLWGPDEQYF.